These 8 T cell receptor beta chains were all obtained from the same sample, sequenced in a study of blood T cell repertoires in COVID-19. Generated by immunoSEQ multiplex PCR, the TCRdb table keeps only in-frame clones and is missing some. Of about 210,000 clones in the sample, 84% were seen once. What was sequenced was peripheral blood. The receptors shown here come from a woman aged 45-65 years with active or convalescent COVID-19.

This rearrangement joins TRBV3-1 (or the pseudogene TRBV3-2) to TRBJ2-5; TRBD1 might be the D (6 bases). The CDR3 is 14 amino acids. Trimming pared 2 bases from V and 3 bases from J, leaving 10 bases between. Germline V lookup: CDR1 LGHDT, CDR2 YNNKEL (reference sequence). CDR3 in DNA: TGTGCCAGCAGCCAATATCGGACAGAAGAGACCCAGTACTTC. Its protein is CASSQYRTEETQYF.

V usage is TRBV9 and J usage is TRBJ2-5; TRBD1 matches 8 bases. The length of the CDR3 is 16 residues. Germline V lookup: CDR1 SGDLS, CDR2 YYNGEE. J gave up 1 base and V 0 bases, and 5 bases lay outside the gene matches. DNA for the CDR3: TGTGCCAGCAGCGTAGGGGCAGGGGGCTCCCAAGAGACCCAGTACTTC. Its protein product is CASSVGAGGSQETQYF.

This clone appeared a few times. The rearrangement links TRBV10-1 to TRBJ2-1; 11 bases match TRBD2. CDR3 length: 15 amino acids. The J segment lost 3 bases and the V segment lost 4 bases, leaving 2 bases of the junction unmatched. The V gene's germline CDR1 is WNHNN and CDR2 SYGVQD (reference sequence). CDR3 sequence: CASSATSGIYNEQFF. The CDR3, as DNA: TGCGCCAGCAGTGCGACTAGCGGGATCTACAATGAGCAGTTCTTC.

This chain links TRBV5-1 with TRBJ2-1; 7 bases map to TRBD2. Trimming removed 4 bases from V and 7 bases from J; junction bases left unmatched: 5. The CDR3 loop spans 13 amino acids. Germline lookup yields CDR1 SGHRS and CDR2 YFSETQ. The CDR3 nucleotides read TGCGCCAGCAGCCGAGTGGGAGGGAATGAGCAGTTCTTC. Protein product: CASSRVGGNEQFF.

The chain employs TRBV5-4 and TRBJ2-1; D not resolved. The CDR3 extends over 17 amino acids. Germline V lookup: CDR1 SGHNT, CDR2 YYREEE (reference sequence). Trimming removed 0 bases from V and 0 bases from J, with 13 bases in between. In DNA, the CDR3 is TGTGCCAGCAGCTTGGCCTGGCGCGGTACCTCCTACAATGAGCAGTTCTTC. Encoded protein: CASSLAWRGTSYNEQFF.

The CDR3 protein is CASSLPSQETQYF. The DNA of the CDR3 is TGCGCCAGCAGCTTGCCTAGTCAAGAGACCCAGTACTTC. The chain employs TRBV5-1 and TRBJ2-5; D gene ambiguous. The V end was cut by 1 base, the J end by 2 bases, with 6 bases between. The length of the CDR3 is 13 residues. The germline CDR1 and CDR2 sequences are SGHRS and YFSETQ.

The V call is TRBV5-4, the J call TRBJ1-1; no definite D call. CDR3 length equals 15 residues. CDR1 and CDR2 (germline): SGHNT, YYREEE (reference sequence). V gave up 9 bases and J gave up 3 bases, with 21 bases separating them. The CDR3 here is CAIPAGLSRDTEAFF. In DNA form, the CDR3 reads TGTGCCATACCCGCGGGGTTGAGCCGGGACACTGAAGCTTTCTTT.

This sequence joins TRBV7-2 and TRBJ2-2; TRBD2 matches at 12 bases. This CDR3 region has 19 residues. V shed 2 bases, J shed 8 bases, and the junction held 15 bases outside the gene matches. The germline V gene encodes CDR1 SGHTA and CDR2 FQGNSA. This CDR3 reads CASSLWTSGAITSEGELFF. The CDR3 bases are TGTGCCAGCAGCTTATGGACTAGCGGGGCCATCACAAGCGAAGGGGAGCTGTTTTTT.